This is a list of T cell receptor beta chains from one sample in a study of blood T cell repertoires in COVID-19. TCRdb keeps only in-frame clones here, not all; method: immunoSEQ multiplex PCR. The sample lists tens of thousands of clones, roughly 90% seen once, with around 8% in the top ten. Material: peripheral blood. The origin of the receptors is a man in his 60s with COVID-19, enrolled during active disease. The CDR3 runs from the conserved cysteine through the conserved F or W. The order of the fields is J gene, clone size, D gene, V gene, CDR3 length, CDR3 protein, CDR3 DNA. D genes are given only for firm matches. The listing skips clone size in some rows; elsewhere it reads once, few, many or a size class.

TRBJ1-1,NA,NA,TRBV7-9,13,CASSFNMNTEAFF,TGTGCCAGCAGCTTTAACATGAACACTGAAGCTTTCTTT
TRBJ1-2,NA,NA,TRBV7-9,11,CASSRGTGYTF,TGTGCCAGCAGCCGGGGAACTGGCTACACCTTC
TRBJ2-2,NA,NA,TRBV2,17,CASSGFVLVANTGELFF,TGTGCCAGCAGTGGTTTCGTACTCGTCGCGAACACCGGGGAGCTGTTTTTT
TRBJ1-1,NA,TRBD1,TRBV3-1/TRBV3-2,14,CASSQDLAGGKAFF,TGTGCCAGCAGCCAAGATTTGGCAGGGGGTAAAGCTTTCTTT
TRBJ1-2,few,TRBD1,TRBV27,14,CASRRDRDLFGYTF,TGTGCCAGCAGAAGGGACAGAGACCTCTTTGGCTACACCTTC
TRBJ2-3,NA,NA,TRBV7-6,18,CASSLGTVGFGDTDTQYF,TGTGCCAGCAGCTTAGGGACAGTAGGGTTTGGTGACACAGATACGCAGTATTTT
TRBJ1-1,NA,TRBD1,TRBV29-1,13,CSGDRPLNTEAFF,TGCAGCGGGGACAGACCCTTGAACACTGAAGCTTTCTTT
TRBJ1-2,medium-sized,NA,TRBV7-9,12,CASSLQGIGYTF,TGTGCCAGCAGCTTACAGGGAATTGGCTACACCTTC
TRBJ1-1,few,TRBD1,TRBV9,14,CASSVGQGSTEAFF,TGTGCCAGCAGCGTAGGACAGGGGAGCACTGAAGCTTTCTTT
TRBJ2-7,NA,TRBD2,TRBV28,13,CATPYSGIYEQYF,TGTGCCACTCCATATAGCGGGATATACGAGCAGTACTTC
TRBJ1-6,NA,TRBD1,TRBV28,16,CASSPGQEGFDSPLHF,TGTGCCAGCAGCCCCGGACAGGAGGGTTTTGATTCACCCCTCCACTTT
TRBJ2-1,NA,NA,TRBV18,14,CASNPGQLDNEQFF,TGTGCCAGCAACCCCGGACAGTTAGACAATGAGCAGTTCTTC
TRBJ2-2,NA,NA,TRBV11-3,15,CASSPGTVSTGELFF,TGTGCCAGCAGCCCCGGGACTGTCTCCACCGGGGAGCTGTTTTTT
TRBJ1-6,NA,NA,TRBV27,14,CASSPGGLGSPLHF,TGTGCCAGCTCCCCGGGGGGGCTGGGTTCACCCCTCCACTTT
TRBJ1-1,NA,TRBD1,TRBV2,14,CASIADRADTEAFF,TGTGCCAGCATAGCCGACAGGGCGGACACTGAAGCTTTCTTT
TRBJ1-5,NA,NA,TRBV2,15,CASTRSPDTNQPQHF,TGTGCCAGCACTCGTTCGCCGGACACCAATCAGCCCCAGCATTTT
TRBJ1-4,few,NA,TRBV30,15,CAWSRTGILNEKLFF,TGTGCCTGGAGCCGTACAGGGATACTTAATGAAAAACTGTTTTTT
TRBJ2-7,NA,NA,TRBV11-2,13,CASSLGASVEQYF,TGTGCCAGCAGCTTAGGGGCAAGTGTCGAGCAGTACTTC
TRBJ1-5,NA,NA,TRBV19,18,CASKRRDSNRWGNQPQHF,TGTGCCAGCAAGAGACGGGACTCTAACCGGTGGGGCAATCAGCCCCAGCATTTT
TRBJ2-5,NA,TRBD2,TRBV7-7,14,CASGSGAPLGTQYF,TGTGCTAGTGGGAGCGGGGCCCCGCTTGGGACCCAGTACTTC
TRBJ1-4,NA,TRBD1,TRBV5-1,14,CASSKTGGDEKLFF,TGCGCCAGCAGCAAAACAGGGGGCGACGAAAAACTGTTTTTT
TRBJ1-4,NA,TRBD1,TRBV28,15,CASSAPGQRNEKLFF,TGTGCCAGCAGTGCACCGGGACAGAGAAATGAAAAACTGTTTTTT
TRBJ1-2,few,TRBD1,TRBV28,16,CASSSSDRANNYGYTF,TGTGCCAGCAGTTCTTCCGACAGGGCTAATAACTATGGCTACACCTTC
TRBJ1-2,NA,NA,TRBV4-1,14,CASTHAGARGGYTF,TGCGCCAGCACCCACGCGGGGGCCCGAGGGGGCTACACCTTC
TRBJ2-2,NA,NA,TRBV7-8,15,CANSLVDQGTGELFF,TGTGCCAACAGCTTAGTTGACCAGGGTACCGGGGAGCTGTTTTTT
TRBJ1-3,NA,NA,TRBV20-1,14,CSASGHSSGNTIYF,TGCAGTGCTAGTGGTCATAGCTCTGGAAACACCATATATTTT
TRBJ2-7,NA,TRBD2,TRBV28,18,CASSLISRGLAGASEQYF,TGTGCCAGCAGTTTAATCTCGAGGGGGCTAGCGGGAGCCTCCGAGCAGTACTTC
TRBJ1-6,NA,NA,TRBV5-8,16,CASSLYSASYNSPLHF,TGTGCCAGCAGCTTGTACTCCGCCTCCTATAATTCACCCCTCCACTTT
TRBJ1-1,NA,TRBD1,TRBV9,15,CASSPQGAGNTEAFF,TGTGCCAGCAGCCCACAGGGGGCAGGGAACACTGAAGCTTTCTTT
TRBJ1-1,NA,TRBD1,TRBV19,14,CASSMLTGETEAFF,TGTGCCAGTAGTATGTTGACAGGGGAAACTGAAGCTTTCTTT
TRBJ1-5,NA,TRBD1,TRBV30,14,CAWSTGASNQPQHF,TGTGCCTGGAGTACAGGGGCTAGCAATCAGCCCCAGCATTTT
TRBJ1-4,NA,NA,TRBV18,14,CASSPPQPNEKLFF,TGTGCCAGCTCACCACCACAGCCGAATGAAAAACTGTTTTTT
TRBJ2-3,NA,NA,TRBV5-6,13,CASSHRFSDTQYF,TGTGCCAGCAGTCATAGATTTTCAGATACGCAGTATTTT
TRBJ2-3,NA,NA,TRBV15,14,CATSRETGTDTQYF,TGTGCCACCAGCAGAGAAACAGGGACAGATACGCAGTATTTT
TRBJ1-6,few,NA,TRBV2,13,CASSEAARPPGFF,TGTGCCAGCAGTGAAGCCGCGAGACCCCCGGGATTTTTT
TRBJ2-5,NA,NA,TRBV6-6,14,CASSPSMGRETQYF,TGTGCCAGCAGTCCCAGCATGGGGCGAGAGACCCAGTACTTC
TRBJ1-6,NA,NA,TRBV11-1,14,CASRAGRQIGPLHF,TGTGCCAGCAGGGCGGGACGCCAAATCGGTCCCCTCCACTTT